The TCR beta chain under discussion was sequenced for a study of blood T cell repertoires in COVID-19 (dated by TCRdb to the early 2020s). Describing the broader study: Samples from collaborators originated in the United States, Italy and Spain and spanned both the acute and convalescent phases of COVID-19. HLA class I and class II types, where available, came from metadata supplied by the sample provider rather than from assay-based typing. The samples were drawn from the first 160 participants of the ongoing ImmuneRACE study and from 950 to 1,500 subjects provided by 6 global collaborators. The repertoires were released in a freely available public database intended as a resource for research on the immune response to SARS-CoV-2. Deeply sampled blood TCRbeta repertoires from subjects exposed to, actively infected with, or recovered from COVID-19 were included in the dataset. The prospective study material was composed of cDNA or gDNA derived from T cells, B-cell-depleted T cells, or PBMCs. A de-identified subject ID, COVID-19 status, age in years and sex were almost always included in the sample metadata.

To note about this clone: Which antigen it targets is not known. No much larger clone is present one base from it, and per-base qualities are unavailable.

At one collaborating source in Seattle, patients were enrolled during active infection and were followed longitudinally through the course of disease. Whole blood was collected in K2EDTA tubes by collaborating institutions according to the institutions' own protocols. For TCRbeta analysis, collaborators shipped samples in one of three forms: frozen whole blood, isolated PBMCs, or DNA extracted from either of those sample types. General study outcomes and caveats: Clinical and demographic metadata were provided uncurated, with the amount varying by source and participant.

TCRbeta CDR3 regions were amplified from genomic DNA using the immunoSEQ Assay, a bias-controlled multiplex PCR. On the authors' methods: Within the assay, amplification of reference gene primers was used to estimate how many nucleated cells each sample contained. To quantify the absolute abundance of each unique TCRbeta CDR3 rearrangement, sequence reads were collapsed and filtered. For each sample, productive Simpson clonality was calculated by taking the square root of Simpson's diversity index across productive rearrangements. TCRdb limited this immuneACCESS table to in-frame rearrangements with V and J called. A share of clones is missing; checked studies link under half to unresolved V genes, and the rest is unexplained. The D gene and trimming were derived from the DNA, and the V and J assignments and clone size from that table. Recorded for this sample are about 48,000 clones; around 84% of them occurred a single time. 2.6% of the sample is held by the ten biggest clonotypes.

The CDR3 measures 14 amino acids from cysteine to phenylalanine. Only the CDR3 part of the read is kept: 42 bases, read in frame from the first base. CDR1 SGHRS and CDR2 YFSETQ were looked up in the germline V gene. V was cut back by 5 bases and J by 6 bases, leaving a gap of 14 bases between them. The V and J segments used are TRBV5-1 and TRBJ2-2; the D gene is perhaps TRBD1, from 6 matching bases. The source is a woman older than 75 with COVID-19, enrolled during active disease. Sequenced: peripheral blood. Here the CDR3 is given as CASRRDNRPGELFF. The nucleotides read TGCGCCAGCAGGAGGGACAACAGGCCCGGGGAGCTGTTTTTT.